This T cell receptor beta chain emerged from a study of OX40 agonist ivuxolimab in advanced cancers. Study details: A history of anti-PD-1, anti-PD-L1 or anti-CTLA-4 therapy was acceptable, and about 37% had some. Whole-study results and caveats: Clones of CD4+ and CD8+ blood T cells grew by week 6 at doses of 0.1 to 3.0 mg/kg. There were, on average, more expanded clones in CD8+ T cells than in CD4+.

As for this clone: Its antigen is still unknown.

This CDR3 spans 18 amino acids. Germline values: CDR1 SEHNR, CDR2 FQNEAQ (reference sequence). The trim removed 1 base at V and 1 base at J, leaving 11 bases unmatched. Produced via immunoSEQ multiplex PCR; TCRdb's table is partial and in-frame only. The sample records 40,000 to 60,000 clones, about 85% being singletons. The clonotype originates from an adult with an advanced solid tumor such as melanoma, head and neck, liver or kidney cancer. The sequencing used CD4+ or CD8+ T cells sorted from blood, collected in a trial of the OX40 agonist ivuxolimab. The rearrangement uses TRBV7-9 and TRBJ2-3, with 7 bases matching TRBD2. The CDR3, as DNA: TGTGCCAGCAGCTTAGACACCGGGGGGTCTGCTGGCACAGATACGCAGTATTTT. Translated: CASSLDTGGSAGTDTQYF.